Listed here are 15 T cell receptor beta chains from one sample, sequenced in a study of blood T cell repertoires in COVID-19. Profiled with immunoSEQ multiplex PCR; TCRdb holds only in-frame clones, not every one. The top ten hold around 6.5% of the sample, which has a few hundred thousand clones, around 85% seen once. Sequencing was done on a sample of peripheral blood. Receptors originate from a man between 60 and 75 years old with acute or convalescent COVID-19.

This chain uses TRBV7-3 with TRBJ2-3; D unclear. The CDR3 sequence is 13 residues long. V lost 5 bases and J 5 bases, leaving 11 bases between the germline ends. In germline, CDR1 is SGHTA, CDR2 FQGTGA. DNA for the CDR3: TGTGCCAGCAGCGCCGATAGATTAGATACGCAGTATTTT. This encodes CASSADRLDTQYF.

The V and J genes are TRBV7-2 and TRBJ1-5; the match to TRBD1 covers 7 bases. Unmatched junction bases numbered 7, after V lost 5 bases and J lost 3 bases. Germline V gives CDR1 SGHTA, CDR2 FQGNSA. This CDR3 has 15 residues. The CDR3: CASSPRQGFNQPQHF. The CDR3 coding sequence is TGTGCCAGCAGCCCAAGACAGGGCTTCAATCAGCCCCAGCATTTT.

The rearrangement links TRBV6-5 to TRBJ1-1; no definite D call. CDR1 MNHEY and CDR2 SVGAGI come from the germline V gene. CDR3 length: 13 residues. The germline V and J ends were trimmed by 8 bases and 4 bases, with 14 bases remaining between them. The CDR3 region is CASGHTKTTEAFF. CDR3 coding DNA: TGTGCCAGCGGGCACACAAAGACCACTGAAGCTTTCTTT.

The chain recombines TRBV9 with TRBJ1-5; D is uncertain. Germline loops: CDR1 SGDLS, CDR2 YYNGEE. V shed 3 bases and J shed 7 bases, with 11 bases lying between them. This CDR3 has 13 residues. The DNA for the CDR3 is TGTGCCAGCAGCGCCCACAGTGGACAGCCCCAGCATTTT. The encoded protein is CASSAHSGQPQHF.

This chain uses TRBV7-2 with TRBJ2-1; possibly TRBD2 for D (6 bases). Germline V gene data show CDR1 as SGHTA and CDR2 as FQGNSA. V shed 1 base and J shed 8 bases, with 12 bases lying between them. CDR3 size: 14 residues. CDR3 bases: TGTGCCAGCAGCTTAGGTATAGGAGGGGATGAGCAGTTCTTC. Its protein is CASSLGIGGDEQFF.

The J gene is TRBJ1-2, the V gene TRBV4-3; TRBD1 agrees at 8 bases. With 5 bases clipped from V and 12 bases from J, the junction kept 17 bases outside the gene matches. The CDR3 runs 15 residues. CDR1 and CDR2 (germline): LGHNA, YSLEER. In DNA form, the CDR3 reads TGCGCCAGCAGCTTTCTTGGGTCAGGGGGCAGGGGAGACACCTTC. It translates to CASSFLGSGGRGDTF.

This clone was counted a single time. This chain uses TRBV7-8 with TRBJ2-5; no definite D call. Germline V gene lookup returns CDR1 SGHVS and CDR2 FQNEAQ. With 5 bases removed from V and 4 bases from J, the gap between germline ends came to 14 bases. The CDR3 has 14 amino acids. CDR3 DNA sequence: TGTGCCAGCAGCACTACCCCGCTCGGAGAGACCCAGTACTTC. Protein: CASSTTPLGETQYF.

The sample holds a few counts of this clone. The CDR3 region has the DNA TGTGCCAGCAGCTTAGCGGGTGCCTACGAGCAGTACTTC. It translates to CASSLAGAYEQYF. This chain links TRBV13 with TRBJ2-7; no reliable D call. The V end was cut by 1 base, the J end by 2 bases, with 6 bases between. This CDR3 has 13 amino acids. In germline, CDR1 is PRHDT, CDR2 FYEKMQ (reference sequence).

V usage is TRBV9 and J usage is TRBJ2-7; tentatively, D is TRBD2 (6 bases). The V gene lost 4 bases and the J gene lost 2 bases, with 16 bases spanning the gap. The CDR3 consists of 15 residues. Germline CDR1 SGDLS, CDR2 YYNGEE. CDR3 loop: CASSPRGTGPYEQYF. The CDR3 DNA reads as TGTGCCAGCAGCCCCCGCGGGACTGGGCCCTACGAGCAGTACTTC.

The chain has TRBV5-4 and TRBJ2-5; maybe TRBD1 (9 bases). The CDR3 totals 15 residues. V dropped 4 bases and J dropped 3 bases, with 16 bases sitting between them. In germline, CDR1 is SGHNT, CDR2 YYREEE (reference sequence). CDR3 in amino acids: CASSPGGTGKETQYF. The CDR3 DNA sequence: TGTGCCAGCAGCCCGGGGGGGACAGGGAAAGAGACCCAGTACTTC.

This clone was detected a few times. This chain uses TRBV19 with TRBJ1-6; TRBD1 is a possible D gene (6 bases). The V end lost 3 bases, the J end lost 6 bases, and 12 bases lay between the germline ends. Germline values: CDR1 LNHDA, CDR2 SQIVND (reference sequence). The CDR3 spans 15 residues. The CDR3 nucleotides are TGTGCCAGTAGTATGGCCGGGACACTTAATTCACCCCTCCACTTT. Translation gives CASSMAGTLNSPLHF.

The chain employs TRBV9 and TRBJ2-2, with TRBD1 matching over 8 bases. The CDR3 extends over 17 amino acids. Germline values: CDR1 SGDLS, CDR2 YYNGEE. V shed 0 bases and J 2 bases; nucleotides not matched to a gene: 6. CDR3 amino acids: CASSVATAGGNTGELFF. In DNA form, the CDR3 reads TGTGCCAGCAGCGTAGCTACGGCAGGGGGCAACACCGGGGAGCTGTTTTTT.

The CDR3 sequence: CASSLNAGVNEQFF. In nucleotides, the CDR3 is TGTGCCAGCAGCTTAAATGCGGGTGTCAATGAGCAGTTCTTC. The gene calls are TRBV11-2 and TRBJ2-1, with D possibly TRBD2 on 5 matching bases. V dropped 2 bases and J dropped 6 bases, with 11 bases sitting between them. Germline V gene lookup returns CDR1 SGHAT and CDR2 FQNNGV. CDR3 length: 14 amino acids.

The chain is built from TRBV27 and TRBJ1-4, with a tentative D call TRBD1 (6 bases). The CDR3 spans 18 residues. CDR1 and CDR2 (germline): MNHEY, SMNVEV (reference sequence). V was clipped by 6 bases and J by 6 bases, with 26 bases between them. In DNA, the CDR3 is TGTGCCAGCAGCTCCCGCCTCCGGGACACCCTGTGGGATGAAAAACTGTTTTTT. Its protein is CASSSRLRDTLWDEKLFF.

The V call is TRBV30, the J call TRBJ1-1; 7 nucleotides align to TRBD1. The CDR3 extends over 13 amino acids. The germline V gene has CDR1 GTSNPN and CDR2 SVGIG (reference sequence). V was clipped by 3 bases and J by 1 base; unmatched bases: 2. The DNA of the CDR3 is TGTGCCTGGAGCAGGGACAGGAACACTGAAGCTTTCTTT. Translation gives CAWSRDRNTEAFF.